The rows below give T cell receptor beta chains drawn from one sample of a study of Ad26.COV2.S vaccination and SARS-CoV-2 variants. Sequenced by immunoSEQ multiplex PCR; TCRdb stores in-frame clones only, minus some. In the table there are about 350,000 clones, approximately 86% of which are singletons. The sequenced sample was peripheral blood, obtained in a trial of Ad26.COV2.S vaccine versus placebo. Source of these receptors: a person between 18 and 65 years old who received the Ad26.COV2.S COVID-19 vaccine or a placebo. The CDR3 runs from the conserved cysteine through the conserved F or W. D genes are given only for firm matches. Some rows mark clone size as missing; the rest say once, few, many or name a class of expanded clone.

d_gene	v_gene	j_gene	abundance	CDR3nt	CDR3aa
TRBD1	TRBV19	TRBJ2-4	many	TGTGCCAGTAGTAACTCCGGGACAGGGTTTGCCAAAAACATTCAGTACTTC	CASSNSGTGFAKNIQYF
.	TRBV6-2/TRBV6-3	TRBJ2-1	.	TGTGCCAGCAGTCCCGTGGGGGCTAGTAATGAGCAGTTCTTC	CASSPVGASNEQFF
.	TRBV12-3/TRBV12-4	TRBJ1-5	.	TGTGCCAGCAGCAAACAGGGTAATCAGCCCCAGCATTTT	CASSKQGNQPQHF
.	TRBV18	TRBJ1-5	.	TGTGCCAGCTCACCTCAGGGTGTAGGTCAGCCCCAGCATTTT	CASSPQGVGQPQHF
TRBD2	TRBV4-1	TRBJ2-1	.	TGCGCCAGCAGCCAAACGCCGGGACTAGCGGGAGGGAGAGGTGAGCAGTTCTTC	CASSQTPGLAGGRGEQFF
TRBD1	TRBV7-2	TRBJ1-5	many	TGTGCCAGCAGCTTAGCCCCAGGGGGCAACAATCAGCCCCAGCATTTT	CASSLAPGGNNQPQHF
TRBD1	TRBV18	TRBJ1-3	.	TGTGCCAGCTCTGCCTCGGCAGGGACAGAGAACACCATATATTTT	CASSASAGTENTIYF
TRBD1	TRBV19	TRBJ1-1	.	TGTGCCAGTAGGCAGGGGGTGACGAACGCTGAAGCTTTCTTT	CASRQGVTNAEAFF
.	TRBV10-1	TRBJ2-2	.	TGCGCCAGCAGGGAGCGTGCCGACGCCGGGGAGCTGTTTTTT	CASRERADAGELFF
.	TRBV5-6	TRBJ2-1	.	TGTGCCAGCAGCTTTGGTAGGGGTGAGCAGTTCTTC	CASSFGRGEQFF
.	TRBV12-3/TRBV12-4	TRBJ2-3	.	TGTGCCAGCAGTCCCTCGGGCGATACGCAGTATTTT	CASSPSGDTQYF
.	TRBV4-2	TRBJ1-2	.	TGTGCCAGCAGCCAAGGGCAGACTAACTATGGCTACACCTTC	CASSQGQTNYGYTF
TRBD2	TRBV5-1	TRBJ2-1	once	TGCGCCAGCAGCACAATGACTAGCGGGAGGCCTGAGCAGTTCTTC	CASSTMTSGRPEQFF
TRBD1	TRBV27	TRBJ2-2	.	TGTGCCACCCAGGGACAGGCGAACACCGGGGAGCTGTTTTTT	CATQGQANTGELFF
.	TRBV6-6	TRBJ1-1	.	TGTGCCAGCAGTCCAACTTTAGGGAACACTGAAGCTTTCTTT	CASSPTLGNTEAFF
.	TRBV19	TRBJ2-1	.	TGTGCCAGTTCCCGTGCCTACAATGAGCAGTTCTTC	CASSRAYNEQFF
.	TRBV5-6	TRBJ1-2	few	TGTGCCAGCAGAAACACAGGAGACTATGGCTACACCTTC	CASRNTGDYGYTF
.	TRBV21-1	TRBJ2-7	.	TGTGCCAGCCGGGACAGGGCCTACGAGCAGTACTTC	CASRDRAYEQYF
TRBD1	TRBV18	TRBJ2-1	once	TGTGCCAGCTCACCAATCGGACAGGGGCTTAACAATGAGCAGTTCTTC	CASSPIGQGLNNEQFF
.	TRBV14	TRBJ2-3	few	TGTGCCAGCAGCCACGGAGCAGTCTCGGCATTAGGTACGCAGTATTTT	CASSHGAVSALGTQYF
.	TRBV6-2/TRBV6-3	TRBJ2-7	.	TGTGCCAGCAGTTACCAGACCCCCTACGAGCAGTACTTC	CASSYQTPYEQYF
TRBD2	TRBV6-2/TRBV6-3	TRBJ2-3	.	TGTGCCAGCAGTTACCCCGAGGTAGCGGGCGGTTTTGGTACAGATACGCAGTATTTT	CASSYPEVAGGFGTDTQYF
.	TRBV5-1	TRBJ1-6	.	TGCGCCAGCAGCTCCGGACATTTGGAGACACCCCTCCACTTT	CASSSGHLETPLHF
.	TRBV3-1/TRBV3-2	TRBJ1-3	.	TGTGCCAGCAGCCAAGAAGGGGGGCCCACTGGAAACACCATATATTTT	CASSQEGGPTGNTIYF
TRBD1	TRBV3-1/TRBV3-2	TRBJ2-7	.	TGTGCCAGCAGCCAATGGATGGGACAGGGCTACGAGCAGTACTTC	CASSQWMGQGYEQYF
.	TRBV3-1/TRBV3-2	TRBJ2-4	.	TGTGCCAGCAGCCAAGGGACCCCCGGGGCCAAAAACATTCAGTACTTC	CASSQGTPGAKNIQYF
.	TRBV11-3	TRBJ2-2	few	TGTGCCAGCAGCTTAAGGGCACGGGAGCTGTTTTTT	CASSLRARELFF
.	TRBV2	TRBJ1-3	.	TGTGCCAGCAGTGACTCCAGGACCTCTGGAAACACCATATATTTT	CASSDSRTSGNTIYF
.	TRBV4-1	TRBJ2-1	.	TGCGCCAGCAGCCAATGGATTGGGGGGATATACAATGAGCAGTTCTTC	CASSQWIGGIYNEQFF
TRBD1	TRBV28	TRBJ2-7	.	TGTGCCAGCAGGGACAGGGGTCCTTACGAGCAGTACTTC	CASRDRGPYEQYF
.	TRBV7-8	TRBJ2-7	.	TGTGCCAGCAGCTTAAGTCCTCACGAGCAGTACTTC	CASSLSPHEQYF
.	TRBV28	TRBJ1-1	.	TGTGCCAGCAGTTTATGGGCAGCAAACACTGAAGCTTTCTTT	CASSLWAANTEAFF
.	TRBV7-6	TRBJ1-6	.	TGTGCCAGCAGCCCGAGGGGGGCTTCCTATAATTCACCCCTCCACTTT	CASSPRGASYNSPLHF
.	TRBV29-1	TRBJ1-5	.	TGCAGCGTTGATGAGGGTGGCAATCAGCCCCAGCATTTT	CSVDEGGNQPQHF
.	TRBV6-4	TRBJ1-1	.	TGTGCCAGCAAGACGGACGTGCTGAACACTGAAGCTTTCTTT	CASKTDVLNTEAFF
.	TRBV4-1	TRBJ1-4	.	TGCGCCAGCAGCCACAACGTCGCGACTAATGAAAAACTGTTTTTT	CASSHNVATNEKLFF
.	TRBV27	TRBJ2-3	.	TGTGCCACCAGGGAGGACGGGGCAGATACGCAGTATTTT	CATREDGADTQYF
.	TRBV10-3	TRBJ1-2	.	TGTGCCGGAAGCGTAGATGAATACTATGGCTACACCTTC	CAGSVDEYYGYTF
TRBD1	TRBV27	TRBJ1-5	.	TGTGCCAGCAAACCGGGACAGGGGGGACCTAGCAATCAGCCCCAGCATTTT	CASKPGQGGPSNQPQHF
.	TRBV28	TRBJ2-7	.	TGTGCCAGCACCGCACCGGGGGCAGGGGTCTACGAGCAGTACTTC	CASTAPGAGVYEQYF
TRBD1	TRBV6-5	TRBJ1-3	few	TGTGCCAGCAGTTACTGGTCTGGGACAGCTGGAAACACCATATATTTT	CASSYWSGTAGNTIYF
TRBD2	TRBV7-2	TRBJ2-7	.	TGTGCCAGCAGCTCCCCGACGGGCGGGAGGATTGTTAGCTACGAGCAGTACTTC	CASSSPTGGRIVSYEQYF
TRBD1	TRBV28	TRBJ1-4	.	TGTGCCAGCAGCTTAGGGGGCAGGGATGAAAAACTGTTTTTT	CASSLGGRDEKLFF
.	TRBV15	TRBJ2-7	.	TGTGCCACCAGCAGGGATCCCAGGGGAATAAACGGTTCCTACGAGCAGTACTTC	CATSRDPRGINGSYEQYF
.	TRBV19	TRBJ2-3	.	TGTGCCAGTAGTATAGCAGGCGGCCGGGGCACAGATACGCAGTATTTT	CASSIAGGRGTDTQYF
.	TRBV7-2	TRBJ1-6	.	TGTGCCAGCAGCTTAGAGCGGAGCTGGGATTCACCCCTCCACTTT	CASSLERSWDSPLHF
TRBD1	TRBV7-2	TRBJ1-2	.	TGTGCCAGCAGCCCCGGGGGACAGGGAGGAGGCTACACCTTC	CASSPGGQGGGYTF
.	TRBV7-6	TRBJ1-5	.	TGTGCCAGCAGCTTACCTCCGGACGGCCGGGGGACCCAGCATTTT	CASSLPPDGRGTQHF
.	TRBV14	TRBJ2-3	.	TGTGCCAGCAGCCACTGGGAGCGTGGGACAGATACGCAGTATTTT	CASSHWERGTDTQYF
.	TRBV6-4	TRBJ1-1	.	TGTGCCAGCAAACCGACAGGTCGGAACACTGAAGCTTTCTTT	CASKPTGRNTEAFF
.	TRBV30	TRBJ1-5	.	TGTGCCTGGAGAAAACAGGGTCAGCCCCAGCATTTT	CAWRKQGQPQHF
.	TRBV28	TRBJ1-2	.	TGTGCCACCGGGATGGGGTATGGCTACACCTTC	CATGMGYGYTF
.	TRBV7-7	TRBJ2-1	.	TGTGCTAGCAGCTTGGGCAGGGTTTCCTACAATGAGCAGTTCTTC	CASSLGRVSYNEQFF
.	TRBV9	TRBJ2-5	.	TGTGCCAGCAGCGTAGGTGTTAGCGGCCAAGAGACCCAGTACTTC	CASSVGVSGQETQYF
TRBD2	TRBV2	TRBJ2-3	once	TGTGCCAGCGCCAGACTAGCGGGGTTCGATACGCAGTATTTT	CASARLAGFDTQYF
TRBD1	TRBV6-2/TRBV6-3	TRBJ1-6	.	TGTGCCAGCAGTCGGGATCCCGGGACAGGCAATTCACCCCTCCACTTT	CASSRDPGTGNSPLHF
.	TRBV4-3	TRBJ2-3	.	TGCGCCAGCAGCCTCCAGCGCACAGATACGCAGTATTTT	CASSLQRTDTQYF
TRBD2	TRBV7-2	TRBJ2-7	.	TGTGCCAGCAGCCGTACGGGACTAGGAGTCTACGAGCAGTACTTC	CASSRTGLGVYEQYF